These T cell receptor beta chains were read from a single sample in a study of cytomegalovirus exposure and HLA in healthy donors. Sequencing was performed with immunoSEQ multiplex PCR; in TCRdb, only in-frame clones are kept and a portion is missing. Among 90,000 to 110,000 clones listed, 83% were seen once. The sample consisted of PBMCs. The receptors here all came from a young man in good health and CMV-seronegative. Each CDR3 is given with its conserved first and last residue. D genes are given only for firm matches. Clone sizes are given selectively: once, few, many, or a class where the clone is expanded.

abundance,v_gene,j_gene,d_gene,CDR3aa,CDR3nt
.,TRBV4-1,TRBJ2-7,TRBD1,CASSQDRTGGHYEQYF,TGCGCCAGCAGCCAAGATAGGACAGGGGGACACTACGAGCAGTACTTC
.,TRBV12-5,TRBJ2-7,.,CASGGPGQIIYEQYF,TGTGCTAGTGGGGGGCCCGGACAGATAATCTACGAGCAGTACTTC
.,TRBV5-4,TRBJ2-2,TRBD2,CASSSHTSGRAGELFF,TGTGCCAGCAGCTCTCACACTAGCGGGAGGGCCGGGGAGCTGTTTTTT
.,TRBV11-2,TRBJ2-7,TRBD1,CASSPGRTGDYEQYF,TGTGCCAGCAGCCCGGGCCGGACAGGGGATTACGAGCAGTACTTC
.,TRBV28,TRBJ1-5,TRBD1,CASSSRDSNSNQPQHF,TGTGCCAGCAGTTCGAGGGACAGCAATAGCAATCAGCCCCAGCATTTT
.,TRBV6-4,TRBJ2-3,TRBD2,CASSVSAGYTDTQYF,TGTGCCAGCAGTGTATCAGCGGGGTACACAGATACGCAGTATTTT
medium-sized,TRBV19,TRBJ2-2,TRBD2,CASSIPGEGGELFF,TGTGCCAGTAGTATCCCTGGGGAGGGCGGGGAGCTGTTTTTT
.,TRBV23-1,TRBJ2-5,TRBD2,CASTTGGDQTQYF,TGCGCCAGCACCACGGGAGGAGATCAGACCCAGTACTTC
.,TRBV7-2,TRBJ2-2,TRBD2,CASSLGLAGGPGGELFF,TGTGCCAGCAGCTTAGGGCTAGCGGGAGGGCCGGGCGGGGAGCTGTTTTTT
.,TRBV27,TRBJ1-1,TRBD1,CASSFIRGTALNTEAFF,TGTGCCAGCAGTTTTATCAGGGGGACAGCTTTGAACACTGAAGCTTTCTTT
once,TRBV9,TRBJ1-4,.,CASSVAGRDEKLFF,TGTGCCAGCAGCGTAGCAGGGAGGGATGAAAAACTGTTTTTT
once,TRBV11-3,TRBJ2-7,.,CASSSPGHFYEQYF,TGTGCCAGCAGCTCACCGGGACACTTCTACGAGCAGTACTTC
.,TRBV9,TRBJ1-5,.,CASSVAPGEQPQHF,TGTGCCAGCAGCGTAGCCCCAGGGGAGCAGCCCCAGCATTTT
.,TRBV4-3,TRBJ2-1,TRBD1,CASSHPGQGGGEQFF,TGCGCCAGCAGCCATCCCGGACAGGGTGGAGGTGAGCAGTTCTTC
.,TRBV10-3,TRBJ1-2,TRBD1,CAISDNIGGKQGARGYTF,TGTGCCATCAGTGATAATATCGGAGGGAAACAGGGGGCGCGGGGCTACACCTTC
.,TRBV10-3,TRBJ2-7,TRBD1,CAISELDRGYEQYF,TGTGCCATCAGTGAGCTAGACAGGGGTTACGAGCAGTACTTC
.,TRBV7-2,TRBJ1-5,TRBD1,CASSLLGTGGANQPQHF,TGTGCCAGCAGCCTTCTAGGGACAGGGGGGGCCAATCAGCCCCAGCATTTT
.,TRBV18,TRBJ1-2,TRBD1,CASSQGADYGYTF,TGTGCCAGCTCACAGGGGGCTGACTATGGCTACACCTTC
once,TRBV12-5,TRBJ2-3,TRBD1,CASGSWGQPSTDTQYF,TGTGCTAGTGGCTCCTGGGGACAGCCCAGCACAGATACGCAGTATTTT
.,TRBV7-9,TRBJ2-7,.,CASSLGSGSTYEQYF,TGTGCCAGCAGCTTAGGAAGCGGGTCCACCTACGAGCAGTACTTC
once,TRBV7-8,TRBJ2-1,TRBD1,CASSPQTGQGFNEQFF,TGTGCCAGCAGCCCTCAAACGGGACAGGGGTTTAATGAGCAGTTCTTC
.,TRBV6-5,TRBJ2-3,TRBD2,CASSYLLAGATDTQYF,TGTGCCAGCAGTTACTTACTAGCGGGAGCTACAGATACGCAGTATTTT
.,TRBV27,TRBJ2-2,TRBD2,CASSPQTSGTGELFF,TGTGCCAGCAGTCCGCAGACTAGCGGGACCGGGGAGCTGTTTTTT
few,TRBV2,TRBJ1-3,.,CASSESRGTSGNTIYF,TGTGCCAGCAGTGAGTCACGCGGCACCTCTGGAAACACCATATATTTT
.,TRBV10-2,TRBJ1-5,.,CASSGGSAYNQPQHF,TGCGCCAGCAGTGGCGGCAGTGCCTACAATCAGCCCCAGCATTTT
.,TRBV6-6,TRBJ2-7,.,CASSYYSGYEQYF,TGTGCCAGCAGTTACTATTCCGGGTACGAGCAGTACTTC
.,TRBV16,TRBJ2-7,.,CASSPLPSEQYF,TGTGCCAGCAGCCCCCTCCCCTCCGAGCAGTACTTC
few,TRBV12-5,TRBJ2-3,.,CASGPLGWRATDTQYF,TGTGCTAGTGGTCCCCTAGGTTGGCGGGCCACAGATACGCAGTATTTT
.,TRBV10-3,TRBJ1-2,TRBD1,CAIRPGQGTYGYTF,TGTGCCATCAGACCGGGACAGGGGACCTATGGCTACACCTTC
.,TRBV9,TRBJ2-3,.,CASSLSTPTDTQYF,TGTGCCAGCAGCCTATCAACCCCCACAGATACGCAGTATTTT
.,TRBV18,TRBJ2-3,TRBD1,CASSPTGTGTDTQYF,TGTGCCAGCTCACCAACCGGGACAGGCACAGATACGCAGTATTTT
.,TRBV5-4,TRBJ2-1,.,CASKLRSSYNEQFF,TGTGCCAGCAAGCTTCGTAGCTCCTACAATGAGCAGTTCTTC
.,TRBV6-5,TRBJ1-5,TRBD1,CASSPDRVSNQPQHF,TGTGCCAGCAGTCCGGACAGGGTTAGCAATCAGCCCCAGCATTTT
.,TRBV11-3,TRBJ2-3,.,CASSLGGSTDTQYF,TGTGCCAGCAGCTTGGGGGGTTCCACAGATACGCAGTATTTT
.,TRBV28,TRBJ1-5,.,CASSPPGQNQPQHF,TGTGCCAGCAGTCCGCCGGGTCAGAACCAGCCCCAGCATTTT
.,TRBV10-3,TRBJ2-5,TRBD1,CAISEGAPETQYF,TGTGCCATCAGCGAGGGGGCTCCGGAGACCCAGTACTTC
.,TRBV19,TRBJ2-3,.,CASRGLVFSTDTQYF,TGTGCCAGTAGGGGCCTGGTATTTAGCACAGATACGCAGTATTTT
.,TRBV9,TRBJ2-1,TRBD2,CASSVRGTSVYNEQFF,TGTGCCAGCAGCGTGAGGGGGACTAGCGTATACAATGAGCAGTTCTTC
.,TRBV7-9,TRBJ2-3,.,CASSRTIGGADTQYF,TGTGCCAGCAGCAGGACTATAGGTGGCGCAGATACGCAGTATTTT
.,TRBV6-4,TRBJ2-1,TRBD2,CASSDEASGSFEQFF,TGTGCCAGCAGTGACGAGGCTAGCGGGAGCTTTGAGCAGTTCTTC
.,TRBV28,TRBJ2-7,TRBD1,CASSLWLDRHYEQYF,TGTGCCAGCAGTTTATGGTTGGACAGGCACTACGAGCAGTACTTC
once,TRBV9,TRBJ1-2,.,CASSVGLAVPGYTF,TGTGCCAGCAGCGTAGGTCTGGCTGTTCCTGGCTACACCTTC
.,TRBV9,TRBJ2-1,TRBD2,CASSDPTSGGAPYNEQFF,TGTGCCAGCAGCGACCCTACTAGCGGAGGAGCTCCTTACAATGAGCAGTTCTTC
.,TRBV10-1,TRBJ2-3,TRBD2,CASSSSGRADTQYF,TGCGCCAGCAGCTCTAGCGGGAGGGCAGATACGCAGTATTTT
.,TRBV28,TRBJ1-2,TRBD1,CASSYGQGTNYGYTF,TGTGCCAGCAGTTACGGACAGGGTACTAACTATGGCTACACCTTC
.,TRBV27,TRBJ2-7,.,CASSLSLGPPNRYEQYF,TGTGCCAGCAGTTTATCGCTGGGGCCGCCGAACCGCTACGAGCAGTACTTC